This is a list of T cell receptor beta chains from one sample in a study of T cell responses to AZD1222 COVID-19 vaccine. The protocol was immunoSEQ multiplex PCR, while the TCRdb copy is restricted to in-frame clones and leaves out a portion. The table lists 130,000 to 150,000 clones, about 81% of them singletons, with roughly 4% in the top ten. Material: peripheral blood, obtained on day 0 of MenACWY control vaccination. These receptors originate from an adult in good health. Each CDR3 is given with its conserved first and last residue. The D gene is left open where the match is weak. Clone size is stated in some rows and not others, as once, few, many or a class when expanded.

V,J,D,size,DNA,CDR3
TRBV18,TRBJ2-7,-,-,TGTGCCAGCTCAGGGGGAGCGGGCGGATCCTCCTACGAGCAGTACTTC,CASSGGAGGSSYEQYF
TRBV5-1,TRBJ2-2,-,-,TGCGCCAGCAGCTTGGAACCAGGCTCGAACACCGGGGAGCTGTTTTTT,CASSLEPGSNTGELFF
TRBV18,TRBJ1-2,-,-,TGTGCCAGCTCACCCGACCAGGACTATGGCTACACCTTC,CASSPDQDYGYTF
TRBV4-1,TRBJ1-6,-,-,TGCGCCAGCAGCCAAGCTCTTATCCTCTATAATTCACCCCTCCACTTT,CASSQALILYNSPLHF
TRBV2,TRBJ2-2,-,-,TGTGCCAGCAGTGAGAGGAGGAACACCGGGGAGCTGTTTTTT,CASSERRNTGELFF
TRBV15,TRBJ2-1,-,-,TGTGCCACCAGCAGAGGGCAAGACTCGACTGAGCAGTTCTTC,CATSRGQDSTEQFF
TRBV28,TRBJ1-5,-,-,TGTGCCAGCAGTCCTCTTGGCAATCAGCCCCAGCATTTT,CASSPLGNQPQHF
TRBV6-5,TRBJ1-5,TRBD1,-,TGTGCCAGCAGCCAAGGACAGGGATTCCAGCCCCAGCATTTT,CASSQGQGFQPQHF
TRBV12-3/TRBV12-4,TRBJ1-2,TRBD1,-,TGTGCCAGCAGCCACGGGACAGGGTATGGCTACACCTTC,CASSHGTGYGYTF
TRBV7-2,TRBJ1-3,TRBD1,-,TGTGCCAGCAGCCCGATGGGGACAGGGTGGGGAAACACCATATATTTT,CASSPMGTGWGNTIYF
TRBV7-9,TRBJ1-2,-,-,TGTGCCAGCAGCCCCTCTGAGGTTGGCTACACCTTC,CASSPSEVGYTF
TRBV18,TRBJ1-3,TRBD1,-,TGTGCCAGCCAGGGGGGCCCTGGAAACACCATATATTTT,CASQGGPGNTIYF
TRBV7-3,TRBJ2-2,TRBD2,once,TGTGCCAGCAGCCCCGGGACTAGAGACACCGGGGAGCTGTTTTTT,CASSPGTRDTGELFF
TRBV7-6,TRBJ2-7,TRBD1,-,TGTGCCAGCAGCTTAGGGGGGACAGGGGGTTTTGGCGAGCAGTACTTC,CASSLGGTGGFGEQYF
TRBV4-2,TRBJ2-1,-,-,TGTGCCAGCAGCCAAGTTGTTTCCACGAGGGGGACCTACAATGAGCAGTTCTTC,CASSQVVSTRGTYNEQFF
TRBV6-4,TRBJ1-2,TRBD1,-,TGTGCCAGCAGTGCCGGACAGGAAGCTAACTATGGCTACACCTTC,CASSAGQEANYGYTF
TRBV7-2,TRBJ1-5,-,-,TGTGCCAGCAGCTTAGCGGGGGTTAATATTAATCAGCCCCAGCATTTT,CASSLAGVNINQPQHF
TRBV6-5,TRBJ1-3,-,-,TGTGCCAGCAGTTACTTAAACTCTGGAAACACCATATATTTT,CASSYLNSGNTIYF
TRBV13,TRBJ2-6,-,-,TGTGCCAGCAGCTGGAGGGGGGCCAGGGTTGGGGCCAACGTCCTGACTTTC,CASSWRGARVGANVLTF
TRBV18,TRBJ1-2,-,-,TGTGCCAGCTCTCTAACCGACACGAAATATGGCTACACCTTC,CASSLTDTKYGYTF
TRBV15,TRBJ1-1,-,few,TGTGCCACCAGCGGGTACAGAGGGGGAGGCACTGAAGCTTTCTTT,CATSGYRGGGTEAFF
TRBV7-2,TRBJ2-3,-,-,TGTGCCAGCAGCCCATCTCTGTTGGGGGGCCGCACAGATACGCAGTATTTT,CASSPSLLGGRTDTQYF
TRBV7-9,TRBJ2-1,TRBD1,many,TGTGCCAGCAGCTTTAGAGGGGGTGGGACAGACTACAATGAGCAGTTCTTC,CASSFRGGGTDYNEQFF
TRBV28,TRBJ1-5,-,-,TGTGCCAGCAGGCCCAGCAATCAGCCCCAGCATTTT,CASRPSNQPQHF
TRBV7-9,TRBJ2-5,TRBD1,-,TGTGCCAGCAGCAGGGGGGACAGGGGGCTCCAAGAGACCCAGTACTTC,CASSRGDRGLQETQYF